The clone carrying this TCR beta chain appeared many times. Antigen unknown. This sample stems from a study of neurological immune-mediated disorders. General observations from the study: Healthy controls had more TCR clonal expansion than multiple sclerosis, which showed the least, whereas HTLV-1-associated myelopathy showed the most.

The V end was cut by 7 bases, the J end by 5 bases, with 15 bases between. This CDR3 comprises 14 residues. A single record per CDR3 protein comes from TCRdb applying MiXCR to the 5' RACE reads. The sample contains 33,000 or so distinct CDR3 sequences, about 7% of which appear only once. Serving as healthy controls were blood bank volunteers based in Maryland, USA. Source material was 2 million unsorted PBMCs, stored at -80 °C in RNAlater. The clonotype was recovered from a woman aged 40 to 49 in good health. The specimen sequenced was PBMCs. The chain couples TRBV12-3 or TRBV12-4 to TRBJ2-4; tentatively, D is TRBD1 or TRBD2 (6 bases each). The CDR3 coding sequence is TGTGCCAGCACCCCCGGAGGGGGACAAAACATTCAGTACTTC. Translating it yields CASTPGGGQNIQYF.